Listed here is a single T cell receptor (beta chain). This sample is part of a study of blood T cell repertoires in COVID-19. The V gene's germline CDR1 is SNHLY and CDR2 FYNNEI. There are 13 residues in the CDR3. Trimming took off 3 bases at V and 8 bases at J, with 13 bases between the two ends. The assay was immunoSEQ multiplex PCR, and TCRdb's table has in-frame clones only and misses some. Among 300,000 to 350,000 clones, about 89% were seen once, and the ten largest hold about 6.9%. The chain uses TRBV2 and TRBJ1-2; no clear D gene. This clonotype was obtained from a woman in her forties or fifties with COVID-19, enrolled during active disease. Sequencing was carried out using peripheral blood. CDR3 amino acids: CASSDWEFRGYTF. The CDR3, as DNA: TGTGCCAGCAGTGATTGGGAGTTCCGGGGCTACACCTTC.